Listed here is a single T cell receptor (beta chain). The antigen remains unidentified. Through Arm-PCR of CDR3 regions and iRepertoire HTBI primers, TCR beta libraries were built. Each CDR3 protein is one row after TCRdb ran MiXCR on the multiplex PCR reads. The data contain approximately 380,000 distinct CDR3 sequences, about a fifth of them seen just once; the ten biggest clones take up less than 25%. This sample was taken from a study of regulatory T cells in long-lasting Graves disease. About the study: Positivity for TSH receptor antibodies plus over 5 years of antithyroid drugs meant persistent Graves' disease. Regarding the study as a whole: When disease was persistent, TRBV28, TRBJ1-2 and TRBJ2-5 were the favored segments. New patients shared around 1,000 public clonotypes, and persistent patients shared more, with over 2,500.

The time point was: persistent/refractory GD, antithyroid drugs over 5 years with positive TRAb. From RNA extracted from PBMCs, the TCR library was made. Graves' disease diagnosis was established per American Thyroid Association guidelines. V lost 8 bases to trimming and J lost 1 base; unmatched junction nucleotides: 11. The CDR3 is made up of 16 amino acids. From germline, CDR1 is PRHDT and CDR2 FYEKMQ (reference sequence). The sample consisted of peripheral blood mononuclear cells (PBMCs), taken when the disease was refractory, from a patient treated with antithyroid drugs. The gene calls are TRBV13 and TRBJ1-1; 9 positions match TRBD1. The clonotype originates from a female donor with Graves disease. CDR3 in DNA: TGTGCCAGCCGGGACAGGGTATTTAGTGGGAACACTGAAGCTTTCTTT. Translated, it gives CASRDRVFSGNTEAFF.